This TCR beta chain emerged from a study of metastatic and nonmetastatic thyroid tumors. Study-level background: It was across blood and tumor or nodule tissue from malignant and benign thyroid patients that repertoires were compared. Findings and caveats of the study: Malignant tumors reportedly showed significantly higher TCR beta diversity than benign nodules in both blood and tumor.

As processed by the authors: In papillary thyroid cancer, a distant-metastasis classifier was built using CDR3 differences across clinicopathological groups. From the PCR reads, TCRdb re-called clones with MiXCR. TCRdb assigned the V and J calls; the authors' analysis was not used. The repertoire holds tens of thousands of clones, with 20% to 25% as singletons. Ahead of thyroid surgery, no patient had received treatment of any kind. This CDR3 spans 17 amino acids. Germline V gene data show CDR1 as KGHDR and CDR2 as SFDVKD. The V end was cut by 4 bases, the J end by 5 bases, with 20 bases between. This clone was counted many times. Its antigen is as yet unknown.

This rearrangement joins TRBV24-1 to TRBJ2-1, with D perhaps TRBD2 (5 bases). The source material was adjacent normal tissue. The clonotype comes from a female donor with papillary thyroid cancer or a benign thyroid nodule (not recorded which). Some clones in this sample may be carry-over from other donors' samples. CDR3 in DNA: TGTGCCACCAGTGAATCTTATCTGGGAGTTGTCCACAATGAGCAGTTCTTC. This codes for CATSESYLGVVHNEQFF.